The rows below give T cell receptor beta chains drawn from one sample of a study of blood T cell repertoires in COVID-19. Some clones are missing from TCRdb's copy, which holds only in-frame ones; the method was immunoSEQ multiplex PCR. The repertoire holds about 240,000 clones, with roughly 87% as singletons. Sequenced sample: peripheral blood. All receptors come from a man aged 55 to 70 who had recovered from COVID-19. The CDR3 runs from the conserved cysteine through the conserved F or W.

v_gene: TRBV19
j_gene: TRBJ2-2
CDR3aa: CASTAGGRAPGELFF

v_gene: TRBV6-6
j_gene: TRBJ2-6
CDR3aa: CASRSGGSSGANVLTF

v_gene: TRBV5-1
j_gene: TRBJ1-2
CDR3aa: CASSLGIMQGPSNYGYTF

v_gene: TRBV19
j_gene: TRBJ1-3
CDR3aa: CASTQDRHSGNTIYF

v_gene: TRBV10-3
j_gene: TRBJ1-2
CDR3aa: CAISEREDNGYTF

v_gene: TRBV5-1
j_gene: TRBJ1-2
CDR3aa: CASSFEQGGYGYTF

v_gene: TRBV6-5
j_gene: TRBJ1-1
CDR3aa: CASSYSRVRYTEAFF

v_gene: TRBV29-1
j_gene: TRBJ1-1
CDR3aa: CSTLTGTEAFF

v_gene: TRBV7-8
j_gene: TRBJ2-3
CDR3aa: CASSLARGAGVGTDTQYF

v_gene: TRBV12-5
j_gene: TRBJ2-1
CDR3aa: CASGPRPGQAINEQFF

v_gene: TRBV13
j_gene: TRBJ2-7
CDR3aa: CASSLGQAAPLNEQYF

v_gene: TRBV7-2
j_gene: TRBJ2-3
CDR3aa: CASSLTRFTDTQYF

v_gene: TRBV9
j_gene: TRBJ1-3
CDR3aa: CASSPVGRGGNTIYF

v_gene: TRBV10-1
j_gene: TRBJ1-4
CDR3aa: CATRQGEGLTFF

v_gene: TRBV27
j_gene: TRBJ1-2
CDR3aa: CASSTTRQGNYGYTF

v_gene: TRBV7-6
j_gene: TRBJ2-2
CDR3aa: CASSSLLPTGTGELFF

v_gene: TRBV11-2
j_gene: TRBJ2-3
CDR3aa: CASSLIGLDTQYF

v_gene: TRBV5-1
j_gene: TRBJ2-7
CDR3aa: CASHRDPLSDEQYF

v_gene: TRBV30
j_gene: TRBJ1-6
CDR3aa: CAWTGDRSSYNSPLHF

v_gene: TRBV27
j_gene: TRBJ2-7
CDR3aa: CASSEHRMQAYEQYF

v_gene: TRBV5-1
j_gene: TRBJ2-2
CDR3aa: CASSLGDRINTGELFF

v_gene: TRBV3-1/TRBV3-2
j_gene: TRBJ2-3
CDR3aa: CASSHRGSTQYF

v_gene: TRBV6-5
j_gene: TRBJ2-6
CDR3aa: CASSYVGAGANVLTF

v_gene: TRBV7-9
j_gene: TRBJ1-5
CDR3aa: CASQSHHQPQHF

v_gene: TRBV7-9
j_gene: TRBJ2-3
CDR3aa: CASSYDLTDTQYF

v_gene: TRBV6-2/TRBV6-3
j_gene: TRBJ1-2
CDR3aa: CASSRTVTNYGYTF

v_gene: TRBV4-2
j_gene: TRBJ2-5
CDR3aa: CASSQESRLAGGGETQYF

v_gene: TRBV12-5
j_gene: TRBJ1-6
CDR3aa: CASGATGNANSPLHF

v_gene: TRBV5-1
j_gene: TRBJ1-2
CDR3aa: CASSSSGVPYGYTF

v_gene: TRBV3-1/TRBV3-2
j_gene: TRBJ1-1
CDR3aa: CASSRAPMNTEAFF

v_gene: TRBV11-3
j_gene: TRBJ2-3
CDR3aa: CASSRAAGGREDTQYF

v_gene: TRBV29-1
j_gene: TRBJ2-3
CDR3aa: CSVGPGQGRADTQYF

v_gene: TRBV5-1
j_gene: TRBJ1-5
CDR3aa: CASSPDGINQPQHF

v_gene: TRBV6-5
j_gene: TRBJ2-7
CDR3aa: CASSQGVEQYF

v_gene: TRBV2
j_gene: TRBJ1-1
CDR3aa: CATARDSVNTEAFF

v_gene: TRBV30
j_gene: TRBJ2-1
CDR3aa: CAWKRGLYEQFF

v_gene: TRBV9
j_gene: TRBJ1-4
CDR3aa: CASAVTGGTNEKLFF

v_gene: TRBV12-5
j_gene: TRBJ1-2
CDR3aa: CASVRQGVHGYTF

v_gene: TRBV3-1/TRBV3-2
j_gene: TRBJ1-3
CDR3aa: CASSQAGGDVHTIYF

v_gene: TRBV6-5
j_gene: TRBJ1-2
CDR3aa: CASSRTGGFYGYTF

v_gene: TRBV18
j_gene: TRBJ2-5
CDR3aa: CASSATGVGETQYF